These 24 T cell receptor beta chains were sequenced from one sample in a study of blood T cell repertoires in COVID-19. Measured with immunoSEQ multiplex PCR; TCRdb has only the in-frame clones, and not every one. Here the sample spans approximately 100,000 clones, approximately 90% being singletons. The specimen sequenced was peripheral blood. These receptors were collected from a human donor with COVID-19, enrolled during active disease. The donor label of this sample is uncertain.

The chain recombines TRBV5-6 with TRBJ2-1; D perhaps matches TRBD1 (5 bases). Trimming cost V 0 bases and J 0 bases, with 10 bases left between them. This CDR3 has 16 residues. Per the germline V gene, CDR1 is SGHDT and CDR2 is YYEEEE. In DNA, the CDR3 is TGTGCCAGCAGCTTGGGGGGCAGAAGCTCCTACAATGAGCAGTTCTTC. Protein sequence: CASSLGGRSSYNEQFF.

V and J are TRBV4-1 and TRBJ1-1; no reliable D call. The CDR3 runs to 14 residues. The germline V gene encodes CDR1 MGHRA and CDR2 YSYEKL. V shed 0 bases and J shed 2 bases, with 7 bases lying between them. CDR3 loop: CASSQEAGNTEAFF. CDR3 DNA sequence: TGCGCCAGCAGCCAAGAAGCGGGTAACACTGAAGCTTTCTTT.

There are a few counts of this clone. V gene TRBV6-1 combines with J gene TRBJ1-2; D not certain. CDR1 and CDR2 from the germline V gene are MNHNS and SASEGT. The CDR3 extends over 12 amino acids. The V end was cut by 2 bases, the J end by 3 bases, with 4 bases between. This chain's CDR3 is CASSEQDYGYTF. The DNA of the CDR3 is TGTGCCAGCAGTGAACAGGACTATGGCTACACCTTC.

The V gene is TRBV5-1, the J gene TRBJ2-1; weak D call: TRBD2 (5 bases). Trimming removed 4 bases at V and 8 bases at J, with 13 bases between. The germline V gene has CDR1 SGHRS and CDR2 YFSETQ. This CDR3 has 13 residues. DNA of the CDR3: TGCGCCAGCAGCGACGACCTGGAGGATGAGCAGTTCTTC. Translated: CASSDDLEDEQFF.

V gene TRBV7-8 combines with J gene TRBJ2-7; TRBD2 might be the D (6 bases). The CDR3 consists of 19 residues. Trimming took 2 bases from V and 0 from J, leaving 23 bases between them. Germline V gene lookup returns CDR1 SGHVS and CDR2 FQNEAQ. CDR3 sequence (DNA): TGTGCCAGCAGCTTAATTAAGATGTGGGGGGAAAGGTTCTCCTACGAGCAGTACTTC. Its protein product is CASSLIKMWGERFSYEQYF.

The table lists this clone with a count of one. This chain uses TRBV9 with TRBJ2-7; 11 bases line up with TRBD1. Trimming at V came to 3 bases and at J to 5 bases, leaving 4 bases not matched to a gene. Per the germline V gene, CDR1 is SGDLS and CDR2 is YYNGEE. The CDR3 runs 14 residues. The DNA for the CDR3 is TGTGCCAGCAGCGGGCGGACAGGGGGCGACGAGCAGTACTTC. Its protein product is CASSGRTGGDEQYF.

The chain combines TRBV6-6 with TRBJ1-4; D perhaps matches TRBD1 (5 bases). V was pared by 5 bases and J by 3 bases, with 22 bases between. Germline CDR1 reads MNHNY; CDR2 reads SVGAGI (reference sequence). This CDR3 contains 18 residues. CDR3 loop: CASSPGLSLRRANEKLFF. In DNA form, the CDR3 reads TGTGCCAGCAGTCCGGGACTTTCATTACGTCGTGCTAATGAAAAACTGTTTTTT.

V usage is TRBV19 and J usage is TRBJ1-2, with D hard to call. V dropped 3 bases and J dropped 8 bases, with 16 bases sitting between them. The germline gives CDR1 LNHDA, CDR2 SQIVND (reference sequence). The CDR3 loop spans 14 amino acids. The CDR3 spells CASSMGHRGDGYTF. CDR3 coding DNA: TGTGCCAGTAGTATGGGCCATCGGGGTGACGGCTACACCTTC.

The rearrangement uses TRBV2 and TRBJ1-6, with 9 positions matching TRBD1. The CDR3 length is 13 residues. Trimming removed 6 bases from V and 10 bases from J; junction bases left unmatched: 4. The germline V gene has CDR1 SNHLY and CDR2 FYNNEI. This chain's CDR3 is CASREGQGSPLHF. Written as DNA, the CDR3 is TGTGCCAGCAGAGAGGGACAGGGATCACCCCTCCACTTT.

A single count supports this clone. The chain uses TRBV29-1 and TRBJ1-2; D may be TRBD1 (6 bases). This CDR3 region has 13 residues. Germline V gene sequence: CDR1 SQVTM, CDR2 ANQGSEA. V gave up 4 bases and J gave up 5 bases, with 14 bases separating them. This CDR3 reads CSVADRKQYGYTF. CDR3 DNA sequence: TGCAGCGTTGCGGACAGAAAGCAATATGGCTACACCTTC.

This chain joins TRBV28 and TRBJ1-2, with D tentatively TRBD1 (6 bases). The CDR3 has 13 residues. V was clipped by 3 bases and J by 5 bases, with 10 bases between them. Germline V gene lookup returns CDR1 MDHEN and CDR2 SYDVKM. This CDR3 reads CASSLAGQYGYTF. The CDR3 DNA is TGTGCCAGCAGTTTGGCAGGACAGTATGGCTACACCTTC.

This clone came up a few times. The chain combines TRBV2 with TRBJ1-2; unclear D gene. Per germline, CDR1 SNHLY and CDR2 FYNNEI. Trimming stripped 7 bases from V and 1 base from J, with 16 bases between. This CDR3 has 15 amino acids. CDR3 loop: CASTAKTPINYGYTF. The CDR3 region has the DNA TGTGCCAGCACCGCCAAGACACCCATTAACTATGGCTACACCTTC.

The rearrangement joins TRBV28 to TRBJ1-2; TRBD1 matches 8 bases. Germline CDR1 is MDHEN and CDR2 is SYDVKM. This CDR3 has 14 residues. The V segment lost 5 bases and the J segment 7 bases; nucleotides outside the gene matches: 9. The CDR3 DNA follows: TGTGCCAGCAGTACTTCCGGGACAGGAGTTGGCTACACCTTC. Translated, it gives CASSTSGTGVGYTF.

This chain links TRBV6-5 with TRBJ2-1; TRBD1 matches at 12 bases. The germline V gene has CDR1 MNHEY and CDR2 SVGAGI. This CDR3 is 15 amino acids long. Trimming at V came to 7 bases and at J to 7 bases, leaving 8 bases not matched to a gene. In DNA form, the CDR3 reads TGTGCCAGCACCCCGGGACAGGGGGCAAGAAATGAGCAGTTCTTC. Its translation is CASTPGQGARNEQFF.

This clone appeared once. CDR3 sequence reads: CASSLYPDKKETQYF. DNA of the CDR3: TGTGCCAGCAGCTTATACCCGGACAAGAAAGAGACCCAGTACTTC. J is TRBJ2-5 and V is TRBV7-3, with a tentative D call TRBD1 (5 bases). This CDR3 is 15 amino acids long. Deletions cut 2 bases from V and 3 bases from J, with 13 bases between. Germline loops: CDR1 SGHTA, CDR2 FQGTGA.

The CDR3 region has the DNA TGTGCCAGCAGTACCGGGACAGACTATGGCTACACCTTC. Amino acid sequence: CASSTGTDYGYTF. The V gene is TRBV12-3 or TRBV12-4, the J gene TRBJ1-2; 7 positions match TRBD1. V dropped 5 bases and J dropped 3; count of bases not matched to a gene: 3. The CDR3 extends over 13 amino acids.

The chain has TRBV24-1 and TRBJ2-1; 8 nucleotides match TRBD2. Per germline, CDR1 KGHDR and CDR2 SFDVKD. The J segment lost 10 bases and the V segment lost 3 bases, leaving 13 bases of the junction unmatched. CDR3 size: 16 residues. The DNA for the CDR3 is TGTGCCACCAGTGATCATGCGGGGGGCGAGTTTAGAGAGCAGTTCTTC. This codes for CATSDHAGGEFREQFF.

The chain recombines TRBV11-2 with TRBJ2-3, with D possibly matching TRBD2 (5 bases). The CDR3 length is 14 residues. Trimming shortened V by 6 bases and J by 4 bases, and 14 bases separated the two germline ends. Germline CDR1 SGHAT, CDR2 FQNNGV. The CDR3 region has the DNA TGTGCCAGCAGGACAAGGACGGAGGCAGATACGCAGTATTTT. This gives the protein CASRTRTEADTQYF.

The chain is built from TRBV18 and TRBJ1-2, with 7 positions matching TRBD1. The CDR3 is made up of 14 amino acids. Germline CDR1 and CDR2: KGHSH and LQKENI. Trimming at V came to 5 bases and at J to 6 bases, leaving 9 bases not matched to a gene. Here the CDR3 DNA reads TGTGCCAGCTCAACCGCCGACAGGGCACATGGCTACACCTTC. It specifies CASSTADRAHGYTF.

This clone was found a few times. This sequence joins TRBV5-1 and TRBJ2-5, with a tentative D call TRBD1 (5 bases). The CDR3 is 14 residues long. Germline V CDR1 and CDR2: SGHRS, YFSETQ. Trimming took 0 bases from V and 6 from J, leaving 12 bases between them. As DNA, the CDR3 is TGCGCCAGCAGCTTGGAGGGGTCCCCGAAGACCCAGTACTTC. Translation gives CASSLEGSPKTQYF.

This chain links TRBV28 with TRBJ1-2; weak D call: TRBD1 (6 bases). Trimming removed 11 bases from V and 1 base from J, with 17 bases in between. Germline CDR1 is MDHEN and CDR2 is SYDVKM. The CDR3 runs to 14 residues. As DNA, the CDR3 is TGTGCCGTAGGTTGGGGGCCTATTAACTATGGCTACACCTTC. Protein: CAVGWGPINYGYTF.

The rearrangement joins TRBV18 to TRBJ2-1; 12 nucleotides agree with TRBD2. Germline lookup yields CDR1 KGHSH and CDR2 LQKENI. The CDR3 runs 18 residues. V was clipped by 3 bases and J by 0 bases; unmatched bases: 6. The CDR3 bases are TGTGCCAGCTCACCCACTAGCGGGGGGCGGAGCTCCTACAATGAGCAGTTCTTC. This encodes CASSPTSGGRSSYNEQFF.

J is TRBJ1-3 and V is TRBV10-1; D is undetermined. Germline values: CDR1 WNHNN, CDR2 SYGVQD (reference sequence). The length of the CDR3 is 12 residues. V dropped 10 bases and J dropped 0 bases, with 7 bases sitting between them. The CDR3: CATGDSGNTIYF. As DNA, the CDR3 is TGCGCCACCGGGGACTCTGGAAACACCATATATTTT.

The rearrangement links TRBV5-1 to TRBJ1-3, with unresolved D. This CDR3 has 15 residues. With 1 base removed from V and 0 bases from J, the gap between germline ends came to 8 bases. Germline CDR1 is SGHRS and CDR2 is YFSETQ. This CDR3 reads CASSLQAFSGNTIYF. In nucleotides, the CDR3 is TGCGCCAGCAGCTTGCAGGCCTTCTCTGGAAACACCATATATTTT.